A selection of T cell receptor beta chains follows, all from one sample in a study of T cells in Graves' hyperthyroidism and ophthalmopathy. A single record per CDR3 protein comes from TCRdb applying MiXCR to the multiplex PCR reads. The sample holds about 370,000 distinct CDR3 sequences, roughly 15% seen once. The sample taken for sequencing was blood. The receptors here all came from a woman aged 60-75 years with Graves' ophthalmopathy. CDR3s include the opening cysteine and the closing phenylalanine or tryptophan. Fields, in order: clone size, D gene, V gene, J gene, CDR3 DNA, CDR3 protein. A D gene is named only where the DNA matches it firmly. Not every row has a clone size; where given, it reads once, few, many or a size class.

>few|NA|TRBV28|TRBJ2-7
TGTGCCAGCAGTAACCGGGAGTACGAGCAGTACTTC
CASSNREYEQYF
>many|NA|TRBV28|TRBJ2-1
TGTGCCAGCAGCATCGGAGGGGGCAATGAGCAGTTCTTC
CASSIGGGNEQFF
>NA|TRBD1|TRBV30|TRBJ1-3
TGTGCCTGGAGTGTGGGGACAGGACACGGAAACACCATATATTTT
CAWSVGTGHGNTIYF
>many|NA|TRBV30|TRBJ1-1
TGTGCCTGGGAGGGACACATGAACACTGAAGCTTTCTTT
CAWEGHMNTEAFF
>NA|TRBD2|TRBV6-1|TRBJ2-1
TGTGCCGCCTCGGGACTAGCGGACTACAATGAGCAGTTCTTC
CAASGLADYNEQFF
>many|TRBD1|TRBV28|TRBJ2-7
TGTGCCAGCAGCAAGTCTCAGGGGGCGACGAGCTCCTACGAGCAGTACTTC
CASSKSQGATSSYEQYF
>many|TRBD2|TRBV5-1|TRBJ2-7
TGCGCCAGCAGCTTGTCTAGCGGGAGACTCGAGCAGTACTTC
CASSLSSGRLEQYF
>many|TRBD2|TRBV27|TRBJ2-3
TGTGCCAGCAGTACTCCCGGGACTAGCGGTACAGATACGCAGTATTTT
CASSTPGTSGTDTQYF
>few|NA|TRBV9|TRBJ2-7
TGTGCCAGCAGCGTAGTTCCAGAAAACTACGAGCAGTACTTC
CASSVVPENYEQYF
>NA|NA|TRBV29-1|TRBJ1-2
TGCAGCGTTGTCTCCTACAAGGGGAACTATGGCTACACCTTC
CSVVSYKGNYGYTF
>few|TRBD1|TRBV5-4|TRBJ2-2
TGTGCCAGCAGCATGACAGGGCCCCCGAACACCGGGGAGCTGTTTTTT
CASSMTGPPNTGELFF
>many|NA|TRBV9|TRBJ2-3
TGTGCCAGCAGCGTAGAGCTACGGCGGAGCACAGATACGCAGTATTTT
CASSVELRRSTDTQYF
>many|NA|TRBV30|TRBJ2-3
TGTGCCTGGAGAATCGGGGGCCATGATACGCAGTATTTT
CAWRIGGHDTQYF
>many|TRBD2|TRBV5-1|TRBJ2-7
TGCGCCAGCAGCCAAGCGGGAGGGCCTAGGAACGAGCAGTACTTC
CASSQAGGPRNEQYF
>NA|NA|TRBV5-8|TRBJ2-7
TGTGCCAGCAGCTTGGCCGGTCGGAGTCGTTACGAGCAGTACTTC
CASSLAGRSRYEQYF
>many|TRBD1|TRBV30|TRBJ1-4
TGTGCCGGAAACAGGGGAGGAAATGAAAAACTGTTTTTT
CAGNRGGNEKLFF
>many|NA|TRBV7-2|TRBJ2-1
TGTGCCAGCAGCCCTCAAGATGGGAGCGATGAGCAGTTCTTC
CASSPQDGSDEQFF